The rows below give T cell receptor beta chains drawn from one sample of a study of shared clonotypes between healthy human individuals. Clones were sequenced by immunoSEQ multiplex PCR, and TCRdb holds only the in-frame ones, with some missing. Of 800,000 to 950,000 clones listed, approximately 96% are singletons. The sample comprised naive CD8+ T cells sorted from blood. These receptors were obtained from a man aged 25 to 45 in good health. The CDR3 runs from the conserved cysteine through the conserved F or W. The D gene is left open where the match is weak. Clone size is not always given. Where it is, it says once, few, many or a class for expanded clones.

-,TRBJ1-5,-,TRBV9,CASSVGRGQPQHF,TGTGCCAGCAGCGTGGGCAGGGGCCAGCCCCAGCATTTT
once,TRBJ1-4,-,TRBV7-9,CASSLVLGGNEKLFF,TGTGCCAGCAGCTTAGTCCTAGGGGGTAATGAAAAACTGTTTTTT
-,TRBJ2-2,-,TRBV6-1,CASSEALWRDDTGELFF,TGTGCCAGCAGTGAAGCGCTTTGGCGGGATGACACCGGGGAGCTGTTTTTT
-,TRBJ2-7,-,TRBV5-6,CASSGRGRGSLEQYF,TGTGCCAGCAGCGGGAGGGGGAGAGGGTCCCTCGAGCAGTACTTC
once,TRBJ1-2,-,TRBV11-3,CASSSSGDYGYGYTF,TGTGCCAGCAGCTCGAGCGGGGACTACGGCTATGGCTACACCTTC
-,TRBJ2-3,-,TRBV7-6,CASSPYTDTQYF,TGTGCCAGCAGCCCCTACACAGATACGCAGTATTTT
-,TRBJ2-7,-,TRBV27,CASSFGQGYEQYF,TGTGCCAGCAGTTTCGGTCAAGGGTACGAGCAGTACTTC
-,TRBJ2-2,TRBD1,TRBV7-9,CASSLPGTAPNTGELFF,TGTGCCAGCAGCTTACCTGGGACAGCTCCGAACACCGGGGAGCTGTTTTTT
-,TRBJ1-5,TRBD1,TRBV27,CASSESTGVNNQPQHF,TGTGCCAGCAGCGAGAGCACAGGGGTGAACAATCAGCCCCAGCATTTT
-,TRBJ2-7,-,TRBV7-9,CASSLAGGTPGAYEQYF,TGTGCCAGCAGCTTAGCGGGAGGGACACCCGGGGCCTACGAGCAGTACTTC
-,TRBJ2-1,TRBD2,TRBV5-1,CASSSLAGVYNEQFF,TGCGCCAGCAGCTCACTAGCGGGAGTCTACAATGAGCAGTTCTTC
-,TRBJ1-5,-,TRBV9,CASSPGTGNSNQPQHF,TGTGCCAGCAGCCCAGGGACCGGGAATAGCAATCAGCCCCAGCATTTT
-,TRBJ2-7,TRBD2,TRBV4-1,CASSLTSGTTYEQYF,TGCGCCAGCAGCCTTACTAGCGGAACCACCTACGAGCAGTACTTC
-,TRBJ2-7,-,TRBV5-4,CASSLLGSSYEQYF,TGTGCCAGCAGTTTACTCGGGAGCTCCTACGAGCAGTACTTC
-,TRBJ1-1,-,TRBV5-5,CASSLHYPMNTEAFF,TGTGCCAGCAGCTTACATTACCCCATGAACACTGAAGCTTTCTTT
once,TRBJ2-7,TRBD1,TRBV28,CASSLTPSDRGGEQYF,TGTGCCAGCAGTTTAACCCCCTCAGACAGGGGGGGTGAGCAGTACTTC
-,TRBJ2-3,-,TRBV29-1,CSVLVGTQYF,TGCAGCGTATTGGTGGGTACGCAGTATTTT
-,TRBJ1-2,-,TRBV29-1,CSVTDSYGYTF,TGCAGCGTCACCGACAGCTATGGCTACACCTTC
once,TRBJ2-5,TRBD1,TRBV7-9,CASSLKRDRGKETQYF,TGTGCCAGCAGCTTAAAACGGGACAGGGGCAAAGAGACCCAGTACTTC
-,TRBJ2-2,TRBD2,TRBV27,CASTSRTSGNGGTGELFF,TGTGCCAGCACTTCCAGGACTAGCGGGAATGGAGGGACCGGGGAGCTGTTTTTT
-,TRBJ2-7,-,TRBV10-1,CASAGAGPHEQYF,TGCGCCAGCGCGGGGGCCGGTCCCCACGAGCAGTACTTC
-,TRBJ2-7,-,TRBV4-2,CASSQGPLGTYEQYF,TGTGCCAGCAGCCAAGGGCCACTAGGAACCTACGAGCAGTACTTC
-,TRBJ2-1,TRBD1,TRBV29-1,CSVPGTGSFNEQFF,TGCAGCGTGCCGGGGACAGGGAGTTTTAATGAGCAGTTCTTC
-,TRBJ2-2,TRBD2,TRBV4-3,CASSLGLAGRWELFF,TGCGCCAGCAGCCTCGGCCTAGCGGGGAGGTGGGAGCTGTTTTTT
-,TRBJ2-7,-,TRBV5-5,CASSQGLSYEQYF,TGTGCCAGCAGCCAAGGACTTTCCTACGAGCAGTACTTC
-,TRBJ2-5,-,TRBV5-1,CASSLTGFRETQYF,TGCGCCAGCAGCTTGACGGGGTTTCGAGAGACCCAGTACTTC
-,TRBJ2-1,TRBD2,TRBV9,CASSAGLAANEQFF,TGTGCCAGCAGCGCGGGACTAGCGGCCAATGAGCAGTTCTTC